This T cell receptor (beta chain) was recovered during a study of blood T cell repertoires in COVID-19 (dated by TCRdb to 2018 to 2020). Study-level background: Samples covering the acute and convalescent phases of COVID-19 were provided by collaborators in the United States, Italy and Spain. Samples were obtained from the ongoing ImmuneRACE study (first 160 participants) and from approximately 1,200 subjects provided by 6 global collaborators. A de-identified subject ID, COVID-19 status, age in years and sex were almost always included in the sample metadata. The repertoires were released in a freely available public database intended as a resource for research on the immune response to SARS-CoV-2. Deeply sampled blood TCRbeta repertoires from subjects exposed to, actively infected with, or recovered from COVID-19 were included in the dataset. The prospective study material was composed of cDNA or gDNA derived from T cells, B-cell-depleted T cells, or PBMCs. Where available, HLA class I and class II types were taken from metadata supplied by the sample provider and were not determined by assay-based typing.

TCRbeta CDR3 regions were amplified from genomic DNA using the immunoSEQ Assay, a bias-controlled multiplex PCR. Turning to the authors' computational methods: Nucleated cell counts per sample were estimated from amplification of reference gene primers within the assay. To quantify the absolute abundance of each unique TCRbeta CDR3 rearrangement, sequence reads were collapsed and filtered. For each sample, productive Simpson clonality was calculated as the square root of Simpson's diversity index over productive rearrangements. Here the immuneACCESS table is served through TCRdb, limited to in-frame sequences with V and J called. Missing clones are a known gap in these copies; in checked studies unresolved V genes cover under half, and the rest lacks a known reason. V, J and clone size were drawn from that table, and D and trimming were deduced from the DNA. The sample table records about 160,000 clones; roughly four fifths of these occur just once. The ten biggest clones cover roughly 20% of the sample.

To note about this clone: Its antigen remains undetermined. Base qualities are not provided; no much larger clone lies one nucleotide away.

Broader findings and caveats from the paper: The quantity of clinical and demographic metadata differed by source and by participant and was supplied without curation.

The collaborating institutions used their own protocols to collect whole blood in K2EDTA tubes. For TCRbeta analysis, collaborators shipped samples as frozen whole blood, isolated PBMCs, or DNA extracted from either of those sample types. The CDR1 and CDR2 encoded by the germline V gene are MNHNS and SASEGT. The CDR3 covers 16 residues, taking in both the cysteine and the phenylalanine. The read is trimmed to its CDR3 DNA, 48 bases read in frame from base 1. V loses 4 bases at its end and J loses 7 bases; junction bases beyond the gene matches: 8. The receptor comes from a woman at least 80 years old with acute or convalescent COVID-19. The chain was built from TRBV6-1 and TRBJ2-1; 12 middle bases align to TRBD2. Source material: peripheral blood. The CDR3 is CASSARRLAGENEQFF. The bases read TGTGCCAGCAGTGCTCGGCGACTAGCGGGAGAGAATGAGCAGTTCTTC.